This T cell receptor (beta chain) was obtained from a study of control samples from healthy donors and cancer patients (dated by TCRdb to about 2020). Counted from cysteine to phenylalanine, this CDR3 has 21 amino acids. Of the read, only the CDR3 DNA is kept; its 63 bases are in frame from base 1. Details on this clone: Its specific antigen is unknown. It has no much larger one-base neighbor in the sample; base qualities were not kept.

Libraries were prepared through the immunoSEQ multiplex PCR assay. The source is immuneACCESS, and TCRdb retained only in-frame sequences with V and J called. Part of the clones is not carried over; for the studies checked, unresolved V genes explain less than half of this, and the remainder is unexplained. The sample table lists approximately 150,000 clones, 91% of them with a count of one. 3.2% of the sample is in the top ten clones. Specimen: blood. The TCR originated in a man aged 25-45 years in good health. The rearranged chain carries TRBV12-2 and TRBJ1-5; the tabulated D call, TRBD1, remains unverified against the DNA. TRBV12-2 constitutes a pseudogene. The DNA is TGTGCAAGTCGCTTAGCATCGAGGGACAGGGGGTCCCGACTTAGCAATCAGCCCCAGCATTTT. It is translated as CASRLASRDRGSRLSNQPQHF.